The T cell receptor beta chain described here comes from a study of blood T cell repertoires in COVID-19. The CDR3 sequence is 14 residues long. CDR1 is LNHDA and CDR2 is SQIVND in the germline V gene (reference sequence). Trimming at V came to 6 bases and at J to 4 bases, leaving 8 bases not matched to a gene. TCRdb's table, derived via immunoSEQ multiplex PCR, lists solely in-frame clones and lacks some. The sample carries about 180,000 clones, roughly nine tenths recorded once. Clinical histories supplied by participants themselves formed the basis of cohort assignment. This TCR derives from a woman between 35 and 50 years old with acute COVID-19. The chain combines TRBV19 with TRBJ1-2, with TRBD1 matching over 7 bases. The sequenced material came from PBMCs or T cells enriched from blood (not recorded which). The CDR3: CASSRAGTVYGYTF. Here the CDR3 DNA reads TGTGCCAGTAGCCGGGCCGGGACAGTCTATGGCTACACCTTC. Filled out from reference TRBV19 and TRBJ1-2, the complete variable domain reads DGGITQSPKYLFRKEGQNVTLSCEQNLNHDAMYWYRQDPGQGLRLIYYSQIVNDFQKGDIAEGYSVSREKKESFPLTVTSAQKNPTAFYLCASSRAGTVYGYTFGSGTRLTVV.